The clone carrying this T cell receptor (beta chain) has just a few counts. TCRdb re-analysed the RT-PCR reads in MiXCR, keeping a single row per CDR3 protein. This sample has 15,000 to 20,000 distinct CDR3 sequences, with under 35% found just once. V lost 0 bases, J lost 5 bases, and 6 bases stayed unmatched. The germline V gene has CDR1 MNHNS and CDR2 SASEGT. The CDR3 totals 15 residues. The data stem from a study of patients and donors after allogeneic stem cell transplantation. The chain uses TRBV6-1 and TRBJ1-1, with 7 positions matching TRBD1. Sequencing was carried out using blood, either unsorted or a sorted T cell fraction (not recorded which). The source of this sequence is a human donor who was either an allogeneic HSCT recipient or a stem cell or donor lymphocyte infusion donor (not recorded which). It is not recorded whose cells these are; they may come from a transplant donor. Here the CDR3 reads CASSEAAGGITEAFF. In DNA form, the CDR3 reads TGTGCCAGCAGTGAAGCGGCAGGGGGGATAACTGAAGCTTTCTTT.